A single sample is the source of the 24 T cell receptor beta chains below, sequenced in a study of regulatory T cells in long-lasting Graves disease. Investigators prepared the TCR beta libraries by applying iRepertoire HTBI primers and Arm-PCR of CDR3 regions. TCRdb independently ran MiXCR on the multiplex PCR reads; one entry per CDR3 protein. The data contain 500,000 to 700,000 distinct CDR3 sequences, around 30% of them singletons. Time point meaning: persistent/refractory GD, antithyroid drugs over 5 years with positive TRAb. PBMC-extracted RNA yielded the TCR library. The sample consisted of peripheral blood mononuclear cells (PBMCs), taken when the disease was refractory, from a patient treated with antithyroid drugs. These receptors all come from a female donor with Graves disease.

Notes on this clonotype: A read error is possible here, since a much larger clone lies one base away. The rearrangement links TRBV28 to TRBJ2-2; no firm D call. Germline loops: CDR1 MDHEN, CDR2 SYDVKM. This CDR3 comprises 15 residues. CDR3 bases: TGTGCCGGCAGTTTGCTTAACCCGGCCACCGGGGAGCTGTTTTTT. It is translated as CAGSLLNPATGELFF.

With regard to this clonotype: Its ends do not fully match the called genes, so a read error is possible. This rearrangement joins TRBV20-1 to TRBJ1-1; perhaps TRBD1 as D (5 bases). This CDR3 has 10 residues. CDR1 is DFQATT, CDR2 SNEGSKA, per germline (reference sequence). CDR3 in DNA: TGCAGTGCTAGGGGGGGAATAGCTTCCTTT. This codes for CSARGGIASF.

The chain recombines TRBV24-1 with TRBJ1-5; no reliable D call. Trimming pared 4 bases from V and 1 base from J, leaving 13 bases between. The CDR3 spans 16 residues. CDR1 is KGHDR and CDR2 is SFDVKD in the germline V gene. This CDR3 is CATSDHHHDSNQPQHF. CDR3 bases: TGTGCCACCAGTGACCACCACCACGACAGCAATCAGCCCCAGCATTTT.

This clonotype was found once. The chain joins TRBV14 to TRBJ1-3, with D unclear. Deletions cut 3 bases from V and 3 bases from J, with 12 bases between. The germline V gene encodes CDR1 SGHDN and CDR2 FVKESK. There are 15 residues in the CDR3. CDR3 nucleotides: TGTGCCAGCAGCCAGATACACCCTGGTGGAAACACCATATATTTT. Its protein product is CASSQIHPGGNTIYF.

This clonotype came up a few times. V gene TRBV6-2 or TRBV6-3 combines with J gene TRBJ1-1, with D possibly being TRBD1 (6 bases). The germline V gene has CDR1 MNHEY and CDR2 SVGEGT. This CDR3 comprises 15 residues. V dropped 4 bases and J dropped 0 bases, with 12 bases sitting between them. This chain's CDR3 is CASSSRGGLNTEAFF. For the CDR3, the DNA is TGTGCCAGCAGTTCCAGGGGAGGTTTGAACACTGAAGCTTTCTTT.

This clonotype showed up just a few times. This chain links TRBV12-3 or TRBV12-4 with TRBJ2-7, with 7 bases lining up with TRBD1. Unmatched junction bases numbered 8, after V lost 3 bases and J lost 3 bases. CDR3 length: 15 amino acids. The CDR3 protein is CASSLAQGLVYEQYF. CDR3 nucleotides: TGTGCCAGCAGTTTGGCACAGGGGCTTGTCTACGAGCAGTACTTC.

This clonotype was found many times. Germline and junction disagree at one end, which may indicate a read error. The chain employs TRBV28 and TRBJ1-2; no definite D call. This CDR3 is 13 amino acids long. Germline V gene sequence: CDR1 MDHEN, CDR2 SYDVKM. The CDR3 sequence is CASSLAGNYGHTF. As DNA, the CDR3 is TGTGCCAGCAGTTTAGCGGGGAACTATGGCCACACCTTC.

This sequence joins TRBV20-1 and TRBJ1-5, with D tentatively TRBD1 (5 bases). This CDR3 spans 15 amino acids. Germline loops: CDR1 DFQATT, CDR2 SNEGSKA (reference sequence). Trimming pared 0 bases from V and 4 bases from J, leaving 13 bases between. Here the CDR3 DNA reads TGCAGTGCTAGAGATCGGGGACTTCTGAATCAGCCCCAGCATTTT. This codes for CSARDRGLLNQPQHF.

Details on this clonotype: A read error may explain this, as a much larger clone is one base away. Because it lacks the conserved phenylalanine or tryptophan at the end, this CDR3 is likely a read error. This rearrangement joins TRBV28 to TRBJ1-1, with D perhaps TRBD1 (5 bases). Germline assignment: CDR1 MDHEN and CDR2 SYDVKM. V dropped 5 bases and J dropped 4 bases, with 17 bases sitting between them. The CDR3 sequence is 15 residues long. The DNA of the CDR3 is TGTGCCAGCAGTCCCGCTACAGGAAGAGGCACTGAAGCTTTCTCT. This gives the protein CASSPATGRGTEAFS.

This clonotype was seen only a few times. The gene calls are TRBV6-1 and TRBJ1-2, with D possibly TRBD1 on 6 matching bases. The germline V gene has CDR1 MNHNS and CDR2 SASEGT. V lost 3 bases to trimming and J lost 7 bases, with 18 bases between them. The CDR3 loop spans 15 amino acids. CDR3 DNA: TGTGCCAGCAGTGACGGACAGAGACTATCGGGTGGCTACACCTTC. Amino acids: CASSDGQRLSGGYTF.

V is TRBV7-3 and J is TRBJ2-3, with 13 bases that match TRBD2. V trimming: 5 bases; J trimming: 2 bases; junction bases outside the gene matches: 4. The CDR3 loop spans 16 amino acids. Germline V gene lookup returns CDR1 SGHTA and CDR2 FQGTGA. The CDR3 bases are TGTGCCAGCAGCCAAGGGACTAGCGGGATCACAGATACGCAGTATTTT. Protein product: CASSQGTSGITDTQYF.

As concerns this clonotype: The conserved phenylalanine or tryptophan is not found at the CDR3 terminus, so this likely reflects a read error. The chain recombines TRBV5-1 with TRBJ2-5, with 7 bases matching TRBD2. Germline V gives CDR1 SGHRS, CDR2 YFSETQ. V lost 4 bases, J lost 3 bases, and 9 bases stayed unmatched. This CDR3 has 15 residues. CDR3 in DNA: TGCGCCAGCAGCCCCGCGGGGGAAAGGGAAGAGACCCAGTACCTC. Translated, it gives CASSPAGEREETQYL.

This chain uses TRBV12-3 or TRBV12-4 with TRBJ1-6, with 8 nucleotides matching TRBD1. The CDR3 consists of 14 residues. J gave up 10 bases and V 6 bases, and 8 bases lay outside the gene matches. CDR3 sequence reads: CASRRTGSYSPLHF. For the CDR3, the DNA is TGTGCCAGCAGAAGGACAGGGAGTTACTCACCCCTCCACTTT.

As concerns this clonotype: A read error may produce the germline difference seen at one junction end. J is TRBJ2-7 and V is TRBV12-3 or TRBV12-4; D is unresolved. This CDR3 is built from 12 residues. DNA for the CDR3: TGTGCCAGCAGCCCCGGCTCCTACGAGCAGAACTTC. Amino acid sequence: CASSPGSYEQNF.

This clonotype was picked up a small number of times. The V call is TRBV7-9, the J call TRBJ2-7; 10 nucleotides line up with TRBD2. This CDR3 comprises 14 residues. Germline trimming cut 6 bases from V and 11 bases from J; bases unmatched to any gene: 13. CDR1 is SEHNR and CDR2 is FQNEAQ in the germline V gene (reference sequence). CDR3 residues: CASSRSSGSEVKYF. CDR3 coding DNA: TGTGCCAGCAGTCGATCTAGCGGGAGTGAAGTGAAGTACTTC.

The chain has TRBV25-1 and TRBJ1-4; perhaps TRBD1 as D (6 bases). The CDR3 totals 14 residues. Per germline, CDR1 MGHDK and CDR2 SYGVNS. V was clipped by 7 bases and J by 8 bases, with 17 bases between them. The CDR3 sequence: CASNLAGAPEKLFF. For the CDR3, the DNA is TGTGCCAGCAACCTGGCGGGGGCGCCCGAAAAACTGTTTTTT.

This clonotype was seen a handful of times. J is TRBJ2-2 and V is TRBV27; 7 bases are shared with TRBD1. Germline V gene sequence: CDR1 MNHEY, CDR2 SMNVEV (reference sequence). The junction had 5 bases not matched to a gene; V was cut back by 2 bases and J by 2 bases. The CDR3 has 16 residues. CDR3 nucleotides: TGTGCCAGCAGTTTACCCGGGACAGCTAACACCGGGGAGCTGTTTTTT. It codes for CASSLPGTANTGELFF.

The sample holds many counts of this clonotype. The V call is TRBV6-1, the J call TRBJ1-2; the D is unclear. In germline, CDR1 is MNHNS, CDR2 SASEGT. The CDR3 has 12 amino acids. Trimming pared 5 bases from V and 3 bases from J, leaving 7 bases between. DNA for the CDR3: TGTGCCAGCAGTAACACTGACTATGGCTACACCTTC. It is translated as CASSNTDYGYTF.

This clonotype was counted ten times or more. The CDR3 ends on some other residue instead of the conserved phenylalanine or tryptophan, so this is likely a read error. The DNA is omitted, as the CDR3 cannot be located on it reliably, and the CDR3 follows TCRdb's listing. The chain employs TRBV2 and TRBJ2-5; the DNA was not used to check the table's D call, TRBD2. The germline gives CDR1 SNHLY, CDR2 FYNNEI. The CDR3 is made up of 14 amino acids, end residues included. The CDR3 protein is CASSEALRLAGIRL.

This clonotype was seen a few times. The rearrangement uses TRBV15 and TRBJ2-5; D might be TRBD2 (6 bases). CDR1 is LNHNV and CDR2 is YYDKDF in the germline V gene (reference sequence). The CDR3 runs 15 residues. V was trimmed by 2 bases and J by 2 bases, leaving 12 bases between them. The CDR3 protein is CATSRTGTQQETQYF. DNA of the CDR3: TGTGCCACCAGCAGAACCGGGACTCAACAAGAGACCCAGTACTTC.

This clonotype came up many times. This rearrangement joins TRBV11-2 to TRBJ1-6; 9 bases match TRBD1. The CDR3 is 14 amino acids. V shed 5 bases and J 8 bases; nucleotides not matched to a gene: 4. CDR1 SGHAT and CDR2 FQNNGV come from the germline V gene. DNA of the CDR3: TGTGCCAGCAGCGTACAGGGGGCTGATTCACCCCTCCACTTT. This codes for CASSVQGADSPLHF.

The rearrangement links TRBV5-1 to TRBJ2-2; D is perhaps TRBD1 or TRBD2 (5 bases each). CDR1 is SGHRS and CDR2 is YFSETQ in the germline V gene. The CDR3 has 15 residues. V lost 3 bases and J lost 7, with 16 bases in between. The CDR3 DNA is TGCGCCAGCAGCTCGGACATAGGAGGTGGCGGGGAGCTGTTTTTT. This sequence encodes CASSSDIGGGGELFF. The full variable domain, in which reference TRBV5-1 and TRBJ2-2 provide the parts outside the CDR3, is KAGVTQTPRYLIKTRGQQVTLSCSPISGHRSVSWYQQTPGQGLQFLFEYFSETQRNKGNFPGRFSGRQFSNSRSEMNVSTLELGDSALYLCASSSDIGGGGELFFGEGSRLTVL.

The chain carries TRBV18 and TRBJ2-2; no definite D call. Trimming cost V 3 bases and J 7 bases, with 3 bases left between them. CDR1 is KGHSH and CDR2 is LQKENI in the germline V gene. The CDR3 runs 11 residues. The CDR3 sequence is CASSPGGELFF. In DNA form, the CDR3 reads TGTGCCAGCTCACCGGGCGGGGAGCTGTTTTTT.

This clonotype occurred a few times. The CDR3 sequence: CASIGAFNEKLFF. CDR3 coding DNA: TGTGCCAGTATCGGGGCCTTTAATGAAAAACTGTTTTTT. This rearrangement joins TRBV19 to TRBJ1-4; TRBD1 is a possible D gene (5 bases). There are 13 residues in the CDR3. The ends were cut back, 7 bases at V and 4 bases at J, with 10 bases in the middle. Germline CDR1 is LNHDA and CDR2 is SQIVND (reference sequence).